The 2 T cell receptor beta chains reported below all come from one sample, sequenced in a study of T cell responses to AZD1222 COVID-19 vaccine. Method: immunoSEQ multiplex PCR; TCRdb's copy keeps in-frame clones and lacks some. The sample gives approximately 180,000 clones, roughly 88% of which show up once; roughly 8% is in the top ten. The starting material was peripheral blood, obtained on day 0 of AZD1222 vaccination. The receptor set was obtained from an adult in good health.

The V and J genes are TRBV6-5 and TRBJ2-7; either TRBD1 or TRBD2 may fit D (5 bases each). CDR3 length: 14 amino acids. V was cut by 8 bases and J by 3 bases, with 17 bases left in between. Germline V CDR1 and CDR2: MNHEY, SVGAGI. The CDR3 DNA reads as TGTGCCAGCCGAGACCCGGGACCCGTCTACGAGCAGTACTTC. Translated, it gives CASRDPGPVYEQYF.

This chain uses TRBV4-1 with TRBJ1-2; no clear D gene. Trimming cost V 1 base and J 5 bases, with 11 bases left between them. CDR3 length equals 14 residues. The germline V gene has CDR1 MGHRA and CDR2 YSYEKL. CDR3 protein: CASSQVTGRYGYTF. CDR3 nucleotide sequence: TGCGCCAGCAGCCAAGTAACGGGGAGATATGGCTACACCTTC.